This TCR beta chain was identified in a study of human versus mouse CDR3 diversity and MHC coevolution. Across the study: Between about 0.6 x 10^7 and 1.6 x 10^7 valid reads came from each sample. Study observations and caveats: Human T cells underwent selection on over five different MHC II alleles. The lowest clonal inequality scores came from most of the three human donors.

Germline V gives CDR1 LNHNV, CDR2 YYDKDF (reference sequence). The CDR3 is 12 residues long. V was trimmed by 0 bases and J by 7 bases, leaving 4 bases between them. Remarks on this clone: Its antigen is as yet unknown.

Clones were read by immunoSEQ multiplex PCR, and TCRdb kept only the in-frame ones, dropping some. This sample carries roughly 80,000 clones, around 93% of them seen once, and the ten largest clones take around 1.3%. The chain is built from TRBV15 and TRBJ2-1; D not resolved. This sequence was found in a person between 25 and 70 years old in good health. Sequencing was carried out using naive CD4+ T cells from blood. Indicated subset: CD45RO-negative CD62L-positive naive CD4 T cells. CDR3 sequence: CATSRDVNEQFF. The CDR3 DNA is TGTGCCACCAGCAGAGACGTTAATGAGCAGTTCTTC.